The 27 T cell receptor beta chains in this list originate from one sample, sequenced in a study of siplizumab effects on memory and regulatory T cells (dated by TCRdb to between 2018 and 2020). The library was obtained by the immunoSEQ multiplex PCR assay. In TCRdb, the immuneACCESS table is reduced to in-frame sequences with V and J assigned. These tables do not hold every clone; where another copy was compared, an unresolved V gene accounts for under half, and the others remain unexplained. The sample yields approximately 91,000 clones; over 90% were counted once. Jointly, the top ten make up 15% to 20% of the sample. The sample taken for sequencing was CD8+ T cells sorted from blood. These receptors were obtained from a human donor in good health.

This sequence joins TRBV25-1 and TRBJ1-2; 7 bases fit TRBD1. Germline V gene sequence: CDR1 MGHDK, CDR2 SYGVNS. The V segment lost 11 bases and the J segment 4 bases; nucleotides outside the gene matches: 10. The CDR3 contains 13 residues. The CDR3 here is CASQGDSRYGYTF. The CDR3 nucleotides read TGTGCCTCCCAGGGGGACAGCCGCTATGGCTACACCTTC.

The J gene is TRBJ1-1, the V gene TRBV9; 10 bases match TRBD1. Germline CDR1 and CDR2: SGDLS and YYNGEE. The V segment lost 3 bases and the J segment 3 bases; nucleotides outside the gene matches: 8. CDR3 length equals 16 residues. CDR3 coding DNA: TGTGCCAGCAGCGACGGGGACAGGGGAGTCGACACTGAAGCTTTCTTT. Its protein product is CASSDGDRGVDTEAFF.

J is TRBJ2-1 and V is TRBV5-1, with a possible D match to TRBD2 (6 bases). The CDR3 consists of 16 residues. Germline CDR1 is SGHRS and CDR2 is YFSETQ. Trimming removed 6 bases from V and 8 bases from J, with 24 bases in between. The DNA of the CDR3 is TGCGCCAGCACGATGGACTACTATAGCCCCATTGATGAGCAGTTCTTC. This codes for CASTMDYYSPIDEQFF.

CDR3 coding DNA: TGTGCCAGCAGCTTGGACAGGGAGGGCGATACGCAGTATTTT. It yields the protein CASSLDREGDTQYF. J is TRBJ2-3 and V is TRBV11-2, with D possibly TRBD1 on 8 matching bases. CDR3 length equals 14 residues. V lost 3 bases, J lost 6 bases, and 13 bases lay in between. Germline values: CDR1 SGHAT, CDR2 FQNNGV.

The rearrangement joins TRBV2 to TRBJ1-6, with D maybe TRBD1 (6 bases). Deletions cut 3 bases from V and 7 bases from J, with 7 bases between. CDR1 and CDR2 (germline): SNHLY, FYNNEI. This CDR3 is built from 13 residues. CDR3: CASSDRGNSPLHF. The CDR3 nucleotides read TGTGCCAGCAGTGATAGGGGGAATTCACCCCTCCACTTT.

Here the CDR3 reads CASSSRLAGAYEQYF. The CDR3 DNA reads TGTGCCAGCAGTTCTCGACTAGCGGGAGCCTACGAGCAGTACTTC. The chain employs TRBV28 and TRBJ2-7; TRBD2 aligns across 12 bases. Germline V gene sequence: CDR1 MDHEN, CDR2 SYDVKM. Trimming took 4 bases from V and 2 from J; bases not matched to a gene: 3. The CDR3 is 15 residues long.

This sequence joins TRBV19 and TRBJ1-2; D not certain. This CDR3 comprises 13 residues. V was cut by 4 bases and J by 3 bases, with 9 bases left in between. Germline V gene lookup returns CDR1 LNHDA and CDR2 SQIVND (reference sequence). CDR3 loop: CASSKDRYYGYTF. The CDR3 DNA sequence: TGTGCCAGTAGTAAGGACCGATACTATGGCTACACCTTC.

This clone showed up just a few times. The chain recombines TRBV4-1 with TRBJ1-2; D is perhaps TRBD1 (5 bases). Trimming removed 4 bases at V and 8 bases at J, with 17 bases between. Looked up from germline, CDR1 is MGHRA and CDR2 is YSYEKL. The CDR3 is 14 amino acids. CDR3 bases: TGCGCCAGCAGCCCGGGACTCAGCTCGAGCGGCTACACCTTC. It specifies CASSPGLSSSGYTF.

The chain couples TRBV11-2 to TRBJ2-7, with D possibly being TRBD1 or TRBD2 (5 bases each). The germline V and J ends were trimmed by 4 bases and 4 bases, with 17 bases remaining between them. The CDR3 contains 15 residues. Germline CDR1 reads SGHAT; CDR2 reads FQNNGV. The CDR3 DNA follows: TGTGCCAGCAGCTGGGGGACGGACCCTCATTACGAGCAGTACTTC. Encoded protein: CASSWGTDPHYEQYF.

The chain has TRBV4-1 and TRBJ2-1, with 10 nucleotides matching TRBD2. Germline V gene sequence: CDR1 MGHRA, CDR2 YSYEKL. Unmatched junction bases numbered 6, after V lost 2 bases and J lost 8 bases. The CDR3 runs 15 residues. The CDR3 DNA sequence: TGCGCCAGCAGCCAACTAGCGGGAGTTTTCGATGAGCAGTTCTTC. It translates to CASSQLAGVFDEQFF.

The J gene is TRBJ2-2, the V gene TRBV5-5, with 10 positions matching TRBD1. Looked up from germline, CDR1 is SGHKS and CDR2 is YYEKEE (reference sequence). The CDR3 consists of 14 residues. V lost 2 bases and J lost 6; bases outside the gene matches: 1. CDR3 region: CASSLGQGAGELFF. CDR3 nucleotide sequence: TGTGCCAGCAGCTTAGGACAGGGGGCCGGGGAGCTGTTTTTT.

The chain recombines TRBV7-3 with TRBJ2-3; 8 bases are shared with TRBD2. The ends lost 2 bases at V and 3 bases at J; junction bases unmatched: 7. This CDR3 has 16 amino acids. CDR1 and CDR2 (germline): SGHTA, FQGTGA. Here the CDR3 DNA reads TGTGCCAGCAGCTTATTTACTAGCGGTCAGACAGATACGCAGTATTTT. Encoded protein: CASSLFTSGQTDTQYF.

The chain combines TRBV6-6 with TRBJ2-2, with D perhaps assigned TRBD1 or TRBD2 (5 bases each). Trimming took 4 bases from V and 0 from J, leaving 6 bases between them. This CDR3 is built from 14 residues. Germline assignment: CDR1 MNHNY and CDR2 SVGAGI (reference sequence). CDR3 in DNA: TGTGCCAGCAGTTGGGACCCGAACACCGGGGAGCTGTTTTTT. Protein: CASSWDPNTGELFF.

J is TRBJ2-2 and V is TRBV19; 9 positions match TRBD2. Trimming removed 3 bases from V and 2 bases from J; junction bases left unmatched: 4. The CDR3 sequence is 16 residues long. Germline values: CDR1 LNHDA, CDR2 SQIVND (reference sequence). CDR3 coding DNA: TGTGCCAGTAGTATGAACCTAGCGGGAAACACCGGGGAGCTGTTTTTT. Amino acids: CASSMNLAGNTGELFF.

V usage is TRBV21-1 and J usage is TRBJ2-1. TRBV21-1 is annotated as a pseudogene. The CDR3 contains 19 residues. For the CDR3, the DNA is TGTGCCAGCAGCAACGGGGCAGGGGGTCTAGCGGCGTCCTACAATGAGCAGTTCTTC. The encoded protein is CASSNGAGGLAASYNEQFF.

The V and J genes are TRBV5-4 and TRBJ2-7; D not resolved. The germline V gene encodes CDR1 SGHNT and CDR2 YYREEE (reference sequence). There are 15 residues in the CDR3. The germline V and J ends were trimmed by 5 bases and 0 bases, with 15 bases remaining between them. The DNA for the CDR3 is TGTGCCAGCAGTCTTGGGTTAGGGCTCTCCTACGAGCAGTACTTC. Amino acid sequence: CASSLGLGLSYEQYF.

The chain combines TRBV11-3 with TRBJ2-2; 7 bases agree with TRBD1. CDR1 is SGHNT, CDR2 YENEEA, per germline. CDR3 length: 15 amino acids. Trimming cost V 4 bases and J 1 base; bases outside gene matches: 3. CDR3 amino acids: CASSSWTGNTGELFF. CDR3 DNA: TGTGCCAGCAGCTCCTGGACAGGGAACACCGGGGAGCTGTTTTTT.

V and J are TRBV7-3 and TRBJ2-2, with D unclear. Trimming removed 2 bases at V and 4 bases at J, with 8 bases between. The CDR3 length is 14 residues. CDR1 is SGHTA, CDR2 FQGTGA, per germline. The CDR3 loop is CASSLYPGTGELFF. The CDR3 DNA follows: TGTGCCAGCAGCTTATATCCAGGCACCGGGGAGCTGTTTTTT.

This chain links TRBV19 with TRBJ2-7, with D possibly matching TRBD2 (5 bases). The germline gives CDR1 LNHDA, CDR2 SQIVND (reference sequence). The CDR3 has 16 residues. Trimming shortened V by 1 base and J by 0 bases, and 13 bases separated the two germline ends. The CDR3 sequence: CASSIASGESSYEQYF. CDR3 DNA sequence: TGTGCCAGTAGTATAGCGAGCGGCGAAAGCTCCTACGAGCAGTACTTC. The full variable domain, its missing parts supplied by reference TRBV19 and TRBJ2-7, is DGGITQSPKYLFRKEGQNVTLSCEQNLNHDAMYWYRQDPGQGLRLIYYSQIVNDFQKGDIAEGYSVSREKKESFPLTVTSAQKNPTAFYLCASSIASGESSYEQYFGPGTRLTVT.

This chain joins TRBV30 and TRBJ2-7; D is tentatively TRBD1 or TRBD2 (5 bases each). The ends were cut back, 1 base at V and 3 bases at J, with 10 bases in the middle. Germline loops: CDR1 GTSNPN, CDR2 SVGIG (reference sequence). This CDR3 has 13 amino acids. The DNA for the CDR3 is TGTGCCTGGAGTGCGGGGCCGTACTACGAGCAGTACTTC. Its protein is CAWSAGPYYEQYF.

This chain uses TRBV9 with TRBJ1-2; a weak D match, TRBD1 (5 bases). The germline V and J ends were trimmed by 4 bases and 4 bases, with 20 bases remaining between them. This CDR3 is 16 amino acids long. Germline-derived CDR1 and CDR2 are SGDLS and YYNGEE. CDR3 loop: CASSPRMGGEVYGYTF. CDR3 sequence (DNA): TGTGCCAGCAGCCCCCGGATGGGGGGGGAGGTCTATGGCTACACCTTC.

The chain combines TRBV9 with TRBJ2-2, with D tentatively TRBD2 (5 bases). V lost 0 bases, J lost 1 base, and 13 bases lay in between. Germline-derived CDR1 and CDR2 are SGDLS and YYNGEE. The CDR3 is 17 amino acids. CDR3 amino acids: CASSVARSGKNTGELFF. The CDR3 DNA reads TGTGCCAGCAGCGTAGCTCGGAGCGGAAAGAACACCGGGGAGCTGTTTTTT.

The chain is built from TRBV4-1 and TRBJ1-3; a possible D gene is TRBD1 (6 bases). The CDR3 runs 16 residues. Trimming took off 1 base at V and 4 bases at J, with 14 bases between the two ends. Germline assignment: CDR1 MGHRA and CDR2 YSYEKL. The CDR3 bases are TGCGCCAGCAGCCAAGTGTCGGGGGCCACCGGAAACACCATATATTTT. Translation gives CASSQVSGATGNTIYF.

The chain is built from TRBV27 and TRBJ2-7; perhaps TRBD1 as D (5 bases). This CDR3 has 15 residues. V shed 0 bases and J shed 4 bases, with 13 bases lying between them. Germline-derived CDR1 and CDR2 are MNHEY and SMNVEV (reference sequence). CDR3: CASSLSGALRYEQYF. The CDR3 DNA sequence: TGTGCCAGCAGTTTATCAGGGGCGCTAAGGTACGAGCAGTACTTC.

The rearrangement links TRBV4-1 to TRBJ2-7, with 8 bases aligning to TRBD1. With V trimmed by 0 bases and J by 4 bases, 8 bases remained unmatched. This CDR3 has 16 amino acids. From germline, CDR1 is MGHRA and CDR2 YSYEKL. The CDR3 protein is CASSQDRDRSLYEQYF. Written as DNA, the CDR3 is TGCGCCAGCAGCCAAGATCGGGACAGGTCCCTTTACGAGCAGTACTTC.

The CDR3 DNA is TGTGCCAGCAGCTTAGGCGAAACTCGCACAGATACGCAGTATTTT. As protein: CASSLGETRTDTQYF. This sequence joins TRBV11-2 and TRBJ2-3; D is ambiguous. V lost 1 base and J 1 base, leaving 9 bases between the germline ends. From germline, CDR1 is SGHAT and CDR2 FQNNGV. The CDR3 contains 15 residues.

The gene calls are TRBV5-1 and TRBJ2-3; unclear D gene. V was pared by 3 bases and J by 2 bases, with 19 bases between. The germline V gene encodes CDR1 SGHRS and CDR2 YFSETQ. This CDR3 region has 17 residues. CDR3 region: CASSSLLQPEYTDTQYF. The DNA for the CDR3 is TGCGCCAGCAGCTCCCTGTTACAGCCAGAGTACACAGATACGCAGTATTTT.